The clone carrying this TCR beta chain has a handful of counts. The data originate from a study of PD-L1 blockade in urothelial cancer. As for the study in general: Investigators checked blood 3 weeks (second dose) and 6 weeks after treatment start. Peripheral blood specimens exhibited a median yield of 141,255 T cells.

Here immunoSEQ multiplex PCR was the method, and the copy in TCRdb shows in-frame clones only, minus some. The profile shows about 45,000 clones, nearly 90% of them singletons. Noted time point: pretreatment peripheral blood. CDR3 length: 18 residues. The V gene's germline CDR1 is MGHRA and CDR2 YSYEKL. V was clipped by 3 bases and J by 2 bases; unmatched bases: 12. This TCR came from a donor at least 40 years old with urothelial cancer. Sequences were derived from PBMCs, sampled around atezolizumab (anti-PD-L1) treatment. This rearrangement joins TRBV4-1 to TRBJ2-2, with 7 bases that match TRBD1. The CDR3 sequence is CASSHIWTGTKNTGELFF. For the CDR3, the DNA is TGCGCCAGCAGCCACATATGGACAGGCACGAAAAACACCGGGGAGCTGTTTTTT.